This entry is about one T cell receptor beta chain. No antigen is known for it. The source of the sample is a study of cytomegalovirus exposure and HLA in healthy donors. The PCR made use of 60 Vbeta and 13 Jbeta primers. Clones were sequenced by immunoSEQ multiplex PCR, and TCRdb holds only the in-frame ones, with some missing. This sample yields more than 95,000 clones, of which approximately 76% are seen a single time; more than 15% belongs to the top ten. CDR1 is LNHNV and CDR2 is YYDKDF in the germline V gene (reference sequence). The germline V and J ends were trimmed by 0 bases and 2 bases, with 11 bases remaining between them. CDR3 length equals 15 residues. Study-level points and caveats: A prior analysis recorded that most TCR beta V segments were productive about 90% or about 30% of the time. Apart from CMV serostatus, no immune exposure information was available.

The chain employs TRBV15 and TRBJ2-7; D is possibly TRBD1 (6 bases). Sample: PBMCs. This receptor was taken from a man aged 45 to 65 in good health and CMV-seropositive. The CDR3 sequence is CATSREAGVTYEQYF. In DNA form, the CDR3 reads TGTGCCACCAGCAGAGAGGCAGGGGTCACCTACGAGCAGTACTTC.